This T cell receptor (beta chain) was identified during a study of T cell repertoires in cytomegalovirus infection. TCRdb re-analysed the reads in MiXCR, keeping a single row per CDR3 protein. The table includes approximately 400,000 distinct CDR3 sequences, approximately 33% detected once. Notes on the study in general: CMV-specific TCR beta clonotypes restricted by HLA-C were the ones dominating the ex vivo response. Individuals carrying CMV plus the relevant HLA were identified by cumulative frequency of public TCR beta families.

This clonotype was seen more than once but under ten times. No antigen is known for it. Sequencing was carried out using PBMCs. This sequence was found in a human donor in good health (CMV status not recorded). Some clones in this sample may be carry-over from other donors' samples.

This CDR3 is CSARGEVTDTQYF. CDR3 DNA: TGCAGTGCCAGGGGTGAGGTCACAGATACGCAGTATTTT. The rearrangement joins TRBV20-1 to TRBJ2-3, with D maybe TRBD1 (6 bases). Trimming took 6 bases from V and 2 from J, leaving 12 bases between them. CDR1 is DFQATT and CDR2 is SNEGSKA in the germline V gene (reference sequence). This CDR3 region has 13 residues.